What follows is one T cell receptor beta chain and its context. What it binds is not known. The V end lost 1 base, the J end lost 2 bases, and 11 bases lay between the germline ends. The CDR3 sequence is 15 residues long. Germline V gives CDR1 SEHNR, CDR2 FQNEAQ (reference sequence). The entry originates in a study of shared clonotypes between healthy human individuals. Study context: Three plates each covered CD4 naive and memory; CD8 naive two, CD8 memory one. General study results and limits: Roughly 5% was the fraction of naive CD4 clonotypes found shared across several donors. In having few donors, the study represented limited genetic and exposure-history diversity.

Sequencing used immunoSEQ multiplex PCR; TCRdb keeps in-frame clones, though not all of them. The repertoire consists of over a million clones, with approximately 80% occurring once and the leading ten covering roughly 0.56%. The V gene is TRBV7-9, the J gene TRBJ1-2; D uncertain. Input material: memory CD4+ T cells from PBMCs. Subset defined: CD45RA-negative fraction. This sequence was found in a man aged 18 to 29 in good health. Some clones in this sample may be carry-over from other donors' samples. CDR3 sequence (DNA): TGTGCCAGCAGCTTAGTTGGGCTTGACAACTATGGCTACACCTTC. Translation: CASSLVGLDNYGYTF.